This T cell receptor beta chain was sequenced for a study of human T cells and chemical hapten exposure. Study-wide findings and caveats: Counts of TCRs above 1 in 1000 frequency stayed unchanged with DPC sensitization. Patch test score was positively correlated with the counts of PT1 expanded TCRs.

The CDR3 covers 15 residues. During construction of the library, unique molecular identifiers were attached to individual cDNA molecules for quantitative, reproducible TCR counting. Using its own MiXCR run on the RACE reads, TCRdb lists one record per CDR3 protein. Here the sample spans 100,000 to 150,000 distinct CDR3 sequences, approximately 13% being singletons. As to time point: patch test 1, 2 weeks after DPC sensitization. As to treatment: therapeutic diphenylcyclopropenone sensitization with weekly scalp DPC. Of note for this clonotype: Antigen unknown.

This sample comprised whole blood, obtained in connection with sensitization to the hapten diphenylcyclopropenone (DPC). The V gene is TRBV21-1, the J gene TRBJ2-5; TRBD1 is the table's D call and was not checked against the DNA. TRBV21-1 is classified as a pseudogene. This TCR came from a young man with alopecia areata. Some clones in this sample may be carry-over from other donors' samples. The CDR3 is CASSKEPGPGETQYF. Written as DNA, the CDR3 is TGTGCCAGCAGCAAAGAACCGGGACCGGGTGAGACCCAGTACTTC.